The source of this T cell receptor (beta chain) is a study of cytotoxic CD8 clonotypes in ibrutinib-treated CLL. Overall study findings and caveats: Baseline clonality, above age-matched healthy donor levels, tracked circulating CD8+ T-cell counts.

Notes on this clone: The antigen is not known.

Libraries were prepared by immunoSEQ multiplex PCR; TCRdb keeps only in-frame clonotypes and omits some of them. Here the sample spans over 200,000 clones, 60% to 80% being singletons. The CDR3 loop spans 14 amino acids. V shed 3 bases and J 6 bases; nucleotides not matched to a gene: 3. The germline CDR1 and CDR2 sequences are WSHSY and SAAADI. The clonotype comes from a human donor with chronic lymphocytic leukemia. The V call is TRBV10-2, the J call TRBJ1-5, with 9 bases matching TRBD1. This specimen consisted of PBMCs, obtained after 12 months of ibrutinib treatment. Here the CDR3 reads CASSEQGARQPQHF. CDR3 in DNA: TGCGCCAGCAGTGAACAGGGGGCACGTCAGCCCCAGCATTTT.